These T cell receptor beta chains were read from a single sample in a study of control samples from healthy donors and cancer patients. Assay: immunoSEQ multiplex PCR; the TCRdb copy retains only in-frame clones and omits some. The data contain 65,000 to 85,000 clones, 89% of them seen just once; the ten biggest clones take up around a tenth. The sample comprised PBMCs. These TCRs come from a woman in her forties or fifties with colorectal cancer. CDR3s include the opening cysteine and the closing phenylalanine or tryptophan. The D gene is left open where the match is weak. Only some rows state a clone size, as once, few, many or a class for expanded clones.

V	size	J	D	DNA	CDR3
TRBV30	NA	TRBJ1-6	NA	TGTGCCTGGAGTGGTCATTTCGGTTCACCCCTCCACTTT	CAWSGHFGSPLHF
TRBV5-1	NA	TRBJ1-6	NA	TGCGCCAGCAGCTTGCGTGGGCAGGGTGATAATTCACCCCTCCACTTT	CASSLRGQGDNSPLHF
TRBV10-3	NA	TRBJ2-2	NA	TGTGCCATCAAAGGACAGCCGAACACCGGGGAGCTGTTTTTT	CAIKGQPNTGELFF
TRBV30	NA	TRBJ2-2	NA	TGTGCCTGGAGTGTCACCGGGGAGCTGTTTTTT	CAWSVTGELFF
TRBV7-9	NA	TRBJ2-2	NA	TGTGCCAGCAGCCTGCGGGCCAACACCGGGGAGCTGTTTTTT	CASSLRANTGELFF
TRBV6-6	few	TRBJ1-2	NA	TGTGCCAGCAGGCCGGACCAAACGGGGGGCTACACCTTC	CASRPDQTGGYTF
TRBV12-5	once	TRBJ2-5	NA	TGTGCTAGTGGTTTGGAGGTAGAGACCCAGTACTTC	CASGLEVETQYF
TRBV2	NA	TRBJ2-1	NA	TGTGCCAGCAGTGTTCAAGGGCCGAACTACAATGAGCAGTTCTTC	CASSVQGPNYNEQFF
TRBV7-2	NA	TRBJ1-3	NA	TGTGCCAGCAGCTTAGCAGTTAGCTCTGGAAACACCATATATTTT	CASSLAVSSGNTIYF
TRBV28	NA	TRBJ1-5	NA	TGTGCCAGCAGCCGACTTAATAGCAATCAGCCCCAGCATTTT	CASSRLNSNQPQHF
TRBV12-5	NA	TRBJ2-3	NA	TGTGCTAGTGGTTTGAGGGCAGGGAGCACAGATACGCAGTATTTT	CASGLRAGSTDTQYF
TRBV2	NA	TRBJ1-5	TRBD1	TGTGCCAGCAAACAGGGGACCACCTATCAGCCCCAGCATTTT	CASKQGTTYQPQHF
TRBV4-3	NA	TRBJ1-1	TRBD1	TGCGCCAGCAGCCGGACCGACAGGGGCACTGAAGCTTTCTTT	CASSRTDRGTEAFF
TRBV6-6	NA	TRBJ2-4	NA	TGTGCCAGCAGCCCCGGGACGTGGTCGGACATTCAGTACTTC	CASSPGTWSDIQYF
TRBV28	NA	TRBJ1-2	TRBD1	TGTGCCAGCAGAACAGGGGATCACGGCTACACCTTC	CASRTGDHGYTF
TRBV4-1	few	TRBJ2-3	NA	TGCGCCAGCAGCCTCCCCTCCGTCACAGATACGCAGTATTTT	CASSLPSVTDTQYF
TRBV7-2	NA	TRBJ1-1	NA	TGTGCCAGCAGACTCGACTGGAACACTGAAGCTTTCTTT	CASRLDWNTEAFF
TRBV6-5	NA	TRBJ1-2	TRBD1	TGTGCCAGCAGGCAGACAGGGAACTATGGCTACACCTTC	CASRQTGNYGYTF
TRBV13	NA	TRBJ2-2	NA	TGTACCAGCAGCTTATTTGTGGGGGCGACCAGCCCCGGGGAGCTGTTTTTT	CTSSLFVGATSPGELFF
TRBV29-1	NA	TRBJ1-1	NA	TGCAGCGCCGTTATAGGCGCGACGAACACTGAAGCTTTCTTT	CSAVIGATNTEAFF
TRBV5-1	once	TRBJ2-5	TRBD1	TGCGCCAGCAGCATACACGGACAGGGACCGTACCAAGAGACCCAGTACTTC	CASSIHGQGPYQETQYF
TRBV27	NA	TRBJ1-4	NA	TGTGCCAGCAGTTACGGGGACGGTGAAAAACTGTTTTTT	CASSYGDGEKLFF
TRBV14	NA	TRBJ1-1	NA	TGTGCCAGCAGCCAAGATCCCAGATTCCTTCGTCCCAAGGCTTTCTTT	CASSQDPRFLRPKAFF
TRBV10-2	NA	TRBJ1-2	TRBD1	TGCGCCACCCAGGGGGGATTTCTTGACAGATTCTATGGCTACACCTTC	CATQGGFLDRFYGYTF
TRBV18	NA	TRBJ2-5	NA	TGTGCCAGCTCACCACCGTGGAGAGAGACCCAGTACTTC	CASSPPWRETQYF
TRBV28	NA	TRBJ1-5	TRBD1	TGTGCCAGCGGGACAGGGGTCAATAGCAATCAGCCCCAGCATTTT	CASGTGVNSNQPQHF
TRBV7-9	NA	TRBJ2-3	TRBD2	TGTGCCAGCAGCATCGGACTAGCGACCACTAGCACAGATACGCAGTATTTT	CASSIGLATTSTDTQYF
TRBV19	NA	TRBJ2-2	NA	TGTGCCAGTAATTCGCAATCCTTCACCGGGGAGCTGTTTTTT	CASNSQSFTGELFF
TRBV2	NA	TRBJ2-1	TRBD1	TGTGCCAGCAGTGCCCCCGGGACAGGGAGGGGTGAGCAGTTCTTC	CASSAPGTGRGEQFF
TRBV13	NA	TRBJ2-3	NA	TGTGCCAGCAGCTTAAGGGCATCCGATACGCAGTATTTT	CASSLRASDTQYF
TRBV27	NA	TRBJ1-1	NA	TGTGCCAGCAAGGGGAGGAGTGCATACACTGAAGCTTTCTTT	CASKGRSAYTEAFF
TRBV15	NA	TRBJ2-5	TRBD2	TGTGCCACTCAAACTAGCGGTGGATGGACCCAGTACTTC	CATQTSGGWTQYF
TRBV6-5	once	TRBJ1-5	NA	TGTGCCAGCTTACAGCTTCCCAATCAGCCCCAGCATTTT	CASLQLPNQPQHF
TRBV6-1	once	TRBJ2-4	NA	TGTGCCAGCAGTGAAGCGTATTCTCTAGCCAAAAACATTCAGTACTTC	CASSEAYSLAKNIQYF